What follows are 7 T cell receptor beta chains derived from one specimen sequenced in a study of regulatory T cells in long-lasting Graves disease. As for time point: newly diagnosed GD, antithyroid drugs for less than 3 months. RNA from PBMCs was the source of the TCR library. According to the study, TCR beta libraries were built with iRepertoire HTBI primers and CDR3-region Arm-PCR. A single record per CDR3 protein comes from TCRdb applying MiXCR to the multiplex PCR reads. The repertoire includes a few hundred thousand distinct CDR3 sequences, 15% to 20% of them detected once, and 13% to 15% sits in the top ten. These same data were also listed under a study on T cells in Graves' hyperthyroidism and ophthalmopathy.

The sequencing used peripheral blood mononuclear cells (PBMCs), collected at new diagnosis, from a patient treated with antithyroid drugs. These receptors came from a woman younger than 45 with Graves disease.

This clonotype was counted only a few times. V and J are TRBV19 and TRBJ1-1; D is possibly TRBD1 (6 bases). The V gene lost 8 bases and the J gene lost 4 bases, with 17 bases spanning the gap. The CDR3 is 14 amino acids. Germline CDR1 and CDR2: LNHDA and SQIVND (reference sequence). CDR3 nucleotides: TGTGCCAGTCGAAAGGGGGGGAGTATCACTGAAGCTTTCTTT. Protein product: CASRKGGSITEAFF.

This clonotype appeared many times. The chain uses TRBV5-1 and TRBJ2-5, with unresolved D. This CDR3 is built from 12 residues. Deletions cut 2 bases from V and 3 bases from J, with 5 bases between. The V gene's germline CDR1 is SGHRS and CDR2 YFSETQ. CDR3 in DNA: TGCGCCAGCAGCTTCGAGGAAGAGACCCAGTACTTC. It yields the protein CASSFEEETQYF.

The table lists this clonotype with many counts. The chain employs TRBV2 and TRBJ1-2, with 9 bases aligning to TRBD1. Germline trimming cut 5 bases from V and 8 bases from J; bases unmatched to any gene: 6. The germline gives CDR1 SNHLY, CDR2 FYNNEI. This CDR3 region has 13 residues. The CDR3 loop reads CASSRDRESGYTF. The CDR3 DNA sequence: TGTGCCAGCAGTCGGGACAGGGAGAGCGGCTACACCTTC.

The table lists this clonotype with many counts. This rearrangement joins TRBV7-9 to TRBJ1-1; TRBD1 matches 7 bases. From germline, CDR1 is SEHNR and CDR2 FQNEAQ (reference sequence). V was clipped by 3 bases and J by 5 bases; unmatched bases: 6. This CDR3 has 14 residues. In nucleotides, the CDR3 is TGTGCCAGCAGCTTTCAGGGGGAGGATACTGAAGCTTTCTTT. Its protein is CASSFQGEDTEAFF.

The rearrangement joins TRBV12-3 or TRBV12-4 to TRBJ2-1; possible D gene TRBD1, 5 bases. CDR3 size: 12 residues. V lost 5 bases and J 5 bases, leaving 7 bases between the germline ends. The CDR3 protein is CASSPGHNEQFF. The CDR3 nucleotides are TGTGCCAGCAGTCCAGGGCACAATGAGCAGTTCTTC.

As for this clonotype: With only one base between it and a far larger clone, this is likely a read error. The chain joins TRBV10-3 to TRBJ1-1, with D uncertain. Germline lookup yields CDR1 ENHRY and CDR2 SYGVKD. Between the trimmed V and J ends, which lost 2 bases and 0 bases, there was a span of 4 bases. The CDR3 extends over 13 amino acids. Written as DNA, the CDR3 is TGTGCCATCAGTGAGGGAATGAACACTGAAGCTTTCTTT. Translating it yields CAISEGMNTEAFF.

This clonotype was recorded once. V usage is TRBV7-2 and J usage is TRBJ2-3; a weak D match, TRBD2 (6 bases). Germline V lookup: CDR1 SGHTA, CDR2 FQGNSA. CDR3 size: 16 residues. Trimming shortened V by 5 bases and J by 3 bases, and 18 bases separated the two germline ends. DNA of the CDR3: TGTGCCAGCAGCCTTAGAATGTGGGGACTGACAGATACGCAGTATTTT. Translated, it gives CASSLRMWGLTDTQYF.